This section outlines one T cell receptor beta chain sequence together with its context. What it binds is not known. This CDR3 is built from 16 residues. The V end lost 2 bases, the J end lost 8 bases, and 20 bases lay between the germline ends. Looked up from germline, CDR1 is MNHEY and CDR2 is SMNVEV (reference sequence). Through a sample-barcoded 5' primer and a J-beta primer mix, a second PCR was run for roughly 7 to 11 cycles. Every single cDNA molecule received a tag from a template-switch adaptor with 12 random nucleotides. TCRdb reanalysed the 5' RACE reads using MiXCR and keeps one entry per CDR3 protein. The sample has approximately 1,700,000 distinct CDR3 sequences; about two fifths are singletons. This sample is drawn from a study of blood T cells in healthy people across ages. Study outcomes and limitations: Donor CMV status, an unknown factor, possibly confounded changes in expanded clonotypes. Unsorted PBMCs blocked a conclusive comparison of naive and antigen-experienced cells. TCR beta diversity per million T cells fell roughly linearly with age.

This clonotype originated in a human donor in good health. This chain connects TRBV27 to TRBJ2-3; no clear D. Sequenced input: blood. CDR3 sequence: CASSLESASPVGTQYF. CDR3 in DNA: TGTGCCAGCAGTTTAGAATCGGCCTCCCCTGTGGGTACGCAGTATTTT.